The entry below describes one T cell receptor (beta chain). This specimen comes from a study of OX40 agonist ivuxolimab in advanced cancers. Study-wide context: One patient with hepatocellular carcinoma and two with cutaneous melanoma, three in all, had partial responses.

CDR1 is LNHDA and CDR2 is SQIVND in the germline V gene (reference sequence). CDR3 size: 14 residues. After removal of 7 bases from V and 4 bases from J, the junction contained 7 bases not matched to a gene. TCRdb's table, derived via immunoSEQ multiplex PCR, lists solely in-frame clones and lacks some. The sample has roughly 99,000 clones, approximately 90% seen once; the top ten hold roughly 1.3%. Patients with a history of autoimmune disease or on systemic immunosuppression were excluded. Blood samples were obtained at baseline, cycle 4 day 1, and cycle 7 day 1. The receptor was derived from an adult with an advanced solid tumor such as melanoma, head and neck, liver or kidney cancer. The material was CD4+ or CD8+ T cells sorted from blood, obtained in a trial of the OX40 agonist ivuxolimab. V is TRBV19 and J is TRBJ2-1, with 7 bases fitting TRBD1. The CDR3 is CASTAGTVYNEQFF. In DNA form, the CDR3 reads TGTGCCAGTACCGCCGGGACAGTTTACAATGAGCAGTTCTTC.